In this sample, the clone carrying this T cell receptor (beta chain) turned up once. Source study methods: Reference gene primer amplification in the assay estimated nucleated cell counts. Some clones are missing from TCRdb's copy, which holds only in-frame ones; the method was immunoSEQ multiplex PCR. V, J and clone size reflect that table, while D and trimming were determined from the DNA. Here the sample spans about 200,000 clones, 65% to 90% being singletons. Between the trimmed V and J ends, which lost 3 bases and 6 bases, there was a span of 12 bases. This CDR3 region has 14 residues. The V gene's germline CDR1 is LGHDT and CDR2 YNNKEL (reference sequence). These data come from a study of blood T cell repertoires in COVID-19.

Sequenced material: peripheral blood. The TCR sequence derives from a man at least 80 years old with acute or convalescent COVID-19. The V call is TRBV3-1 (or the pseudogene TRBV3-2), the J call TRBJ2-1; a possible D gene is TRBD1 (5 bases). CDR3 in DNA: TGTGCCAGCAGCCAGCTGACAGCCGTCAATGAGCAGTTCTTC. Its translation: CASSQLTAVNEQFF.